This note documents a single TCR beta chain sequence. The antigen is not known. This sample is drawn from a study of T cells expressing NK-cell markers. Study-level information: Just one sequenced donor of eight was HCMV-seronegative, while seven were seropositive. Overall study findings and caveats: Researchers report these clonotypes also headed the CD3+CD56-NKG2C+ fraction in several donors. Dominant NKG2C+ clonotypes made up about 1.0-7.5% of CD8+ T cells in roughly 6 donors.

Beta-chain TCR cDNA was generated via 5'RACE template switching with UMIs. TCRdb re-called the 5' RACE reads; every CDR3 protein appears as one record, without DNA. The sample's table shows a few hundred thousand distinct CDR3 sequences. Germline CDR1 and CDR2: KGHSH and LQKENI. This CDR3 is built from 16 residues. The clonotype was recovered from a man between 18 and 69 years old in good health. Sequencing was performed on blood T cells: a sorted CD56 or NKG2C T cell subset, CD4+ or CD8+ T cells, or bulk PBMC T cells (not recorded which). The chain has TRBV18 and TRBJ2-7; TCRdb names TRBD1, which stays unverified in the absence of DNA. CDR3: CASSASLGRTGNEQYF.